The next 8 T cell receptor beta chains were all read from a single sample in a study of T cell repertoires in cytomegalovirus infection. TCRdb reprocessed the reads via MiXCR and lists one record per CDR3 protein. Among fewer than 350,000 distinct CDR3 sequences listed, roughly a sixth were seen once. What was sequenced was PBMCs. The receptors shown here come from a human donor in good health (CMV status not recorded). Some clones in this sample may be carry-over from other donors' samples.

This clonotype showed up many times. The CDR3 loop is CASSSGQNQPQHF. The CDR3 bases are TGTGCCAGCAGCTCGGGACAGAATCAGCCCCAGCATTTT. V and J are TRBV7-2 and TRBJ1-5; 7 bases agree with TRBD1. The CDR3 sequence is 13 residues long. The germline gives CDR1 SGHTA, CDR2 FQGNSA. V lost 4 bases, J lost 4 bases, and 1 base stayed unmatched.

This clonotype was picked up many times. The J gene is TRBJ1-6, the V gene TRBV7-2; D gene unclear. The CDR3 consists of 16 residues. Per germline, CDR1 SGHTA and CDR2 FQGNSA. V was trimmed by 5 bases and J by 6 bases, leaving 17 bases between them. The CDR3 loop reads CASSRNPGVLNSPLHF. The CDR3 bases are TGTGCCAGCAGCCGCAACCCGGGAGTACTTAATTCACCCCTCCACTTT.

This clonotype has a count of ten or more. This sequence joins TRBV7-2 and TRBJ1-1, with D possibly being TRBD1 (5 bases). The V end lost 4 bases, the J end lost 9 bases, and 18 bases lay between the germline ends. The CDR3 runs to 14 residues. Looked up from germline, CDR1 is SGHTA and CDR2 is FQGNSA. For the CDR3, the DNA is TGTGCCAGCAGCTCCGGGACCGCGGAAGTCAAAGCTTTCTTT. It codes for CASSSGTAEVKAFF. Full variable domain (missing parts from reference TRBV7-2 and TRBJ1-1): GAGVSQSPSNKVTEKGKDVELRCDPISGHTALYWYRQSLGQGLEFLIYFQGNSAPDKSGLPSDRFSAERTGGSVSTLTIQRTQQEDSAVYLCASSSGTAEVKAFFGQGTRLTVV.

This chain connects TRBV12-3 or TRBV12-4 to TRBJ2-2, with D possibly called TRBD1 or TRBD2 (5 bases each). This CDR3 region has 16 residues. Trimming pared 3 bases from V and 1 base from J, leaving 12 bases between. The CDR3 DNA is TGTGCCAGCAGTTTCGCCGGGACGGTGAACACCGGGGAGCTGTTTTTT. Translated: CASSFAGTVNTGELFF.

This clonotype was recorded many times. The chain is built from TRBV7-2 and TRBJ1-5, with D perhaps TRBD1 (5 bases). Trimming cost V 5 bases and J 6 bases, with 17 bases left between them. This CDR3 contains 15 residues. Germline CDR1 is SGHTA and CDR2 is FQGNSA. This chain's CDR3 is CASSTGPAWGQPQHF. Written as DNA, the CDR3 is TGTGCCAGCAGCACGGGACCCGCTTGGGGTCAGCCCCAGCATTTT.

This clonotype was seen ten or more times. V is TRBV7-9 and J is TRBJ1-2; no firm D call. The germline V gene has CDR1 SEHNR and CDR2 FQNEAQ (reference sequence). The length of the CDR3 is 15 residues. Trimming took off 1 base at V and 4 bases at J, with 13 bases between the two ends. The CDR3 nucleotides read TGTGCCAGCAGCTTAGGGGAGGGAACCACCTATGGCTACACCTTC. Translation gives CASSLGEGTTYGYTF.

V usage is TRBV28 and J usage is TRBJ2-7, with 7 bases matching TRBD1. The CDR3 is 14 residues long. The V segment lost 5 bases and the J segment 2 bases; nucleotides outside the gene matches: 6. Germline CDR1 MDHEN, CDR2 SYDVKM. The CDR3 sequence is CASSIGQATYEQYF. In DNA, the CDR3 is TGTGCCAGCAGTATTGGACAGGCCACCTACGAGCAGTACTTC.

This sequence joins TRBV7-2 and TRBJ2-3, with TRBD2 matching 12 bases. Germline V lookup: CDR1 SGHTA, CDR2 FQGNSA. CDR3 length equals 17 residues. V lost 5 bases to trimming and J lost 0 bases; unmatched junction nucleotides: 6. CDR3 protein: CASSPGLAGSSTDTQYF. The CDR3, as DNA: TGTGCCAGCAGCCCGGGACTAGCGGGTTCTAGCACAGATACGCAGTATTTT.